This TCR beta chain was recovered during a study of blood T cell repertoires in COVID-19 (dated by TCRdb to about 2020). About the full investigation: The collaborator samples originated in the United States, Italy and Spain and spanned the acute and convalescent phases of COVID-19. The material from the prospective study consisted of cDNA or gDNA derived from T cells, B-cell-depleted T cells, or PBMCs. Deeply sampled blood TCRbeta repertoires from subjects exposed to, actively infected with, or recovered from COVID-19 were included in the dataset. A freely available public database, intended as a resource for researchers studying the immune response to SARS-CoV-2, is where the repertoires were released. The samples were drawn from two sources: the first 160 participants of the ongoing ImmuneRACE study, and 950 to 1,500 subjects contributed by 6 global collaborators. The sample metadata nearly always contained a de-identified subject ID, COVID-19 status, age in years and sex. Where available, HLA class I and class II types were obtained from metadata supplied by the sample provider rather than from assay-based typing.

The germline V gene (reference sequence) supplies CDR1 DFQATT and CDR2 SNEGSKA. Counted from cysteine to phenylalanine, this CDR3 has 10 amino acids. Just the 30-base CDR3 DNA is kept, in frame starting at base 1. The junction carries 6 bases between V and J, which are trimmed by 3 bases and 7 bases respectively. Concerning this clone itself: Its antigen is not yet known. No base quality values were provided; no much bigger clone lies one nucleotide off.

The collaborating institutions used their own protocols to collect whole blood in K2EDTA tubes. For TCRbeta analysis, collaborators shipped samples as frozen whole blood, isolated PBMCs, or DNA extracted from either of those sample types. Here is what the overall study found, with its caveats: How much clinical and demographic metadata was included differed by source and by participant, and the metadata was provided uncurated.

The immunoSEQ Assay, a bias-controlled multiplex PCR, was used to amplify TCRbeta CDR3 regions from genomic DNA. Turning to the authors' computational methods: Within the assay, amplification of reference gene primers was used to estimate how many nucleated cells each sample contained. Sequence reads were collapsed and filtered to measure the absolute abundance of every unique TCRbeta CDR3 rearrangement. For each sample, productive Simpson clonality was calculated by taking the square root of Simpson's diversity index across productive rearrangements. This is the immuneACCESS table as TCRdb keeps it, with only in-frame sequences that have V and J called. A part of the clones is gone; compared with another copy, unresolved V genes explain less than half, and the rest is unexplained. V and J calls and clone size are those listed in that table; D and trimming were worked out from the DNA. Recorded for this sample are 150,000 to 200,000 clones; around 88% of them occurred a single time. Under 6% of the sample lies in the top ten.

The material sequenced was peripheral blood. This TCR came from a human donor in a cohort sampled during active COVID-19. This chain is built from TRBV20-1 and TRBJ1-1; the D gene lacks a confident call. CDR3 loop: CSASYGEAFF. DNA sequence: TGCAGTGCTAGTTACGGTGAAGCTTTCTTT.